The 5 T cell receptor beta chains below were found in one sample sequenced in a study of beta chain features in type 1 diabetes. The sequenced template was cDNA made from the entire isolated RNA. Using immunoSEQ multiplex PCR, the repertoire was profiled, and TCRdb retains in-frame clones only, with some absent. The sample lists about 410,000 clones, 14% occurring once. Sequencing was performed on naive CD4+ T cells from blood. The origin of the receptors is a man aged 25-45 years in good health.

This clone was observed a few times. This chain links TRBV5-4 with TRBJ1-1; D may be TRBD1 (5 bases). This CDR3 comprises 15 residues. Trimming took 5 bases from V and 1 from J, leaving 15 bases between them. Germline V gene lookup returns CDR1 SGHNT and CDR2 YYREEE (reference sequence). This CDR3 reads CASSQGKARNTEAFF. Written as DNA, the CDR3 is TGTGCCAGCAGTCAGGGAAAGGCGAGGAACACTGAAGCTTTCTTT.

The chain joins TRBV9 to TRBJ2-3; tentative D call: TRBD1 (6 bases). The CDR3 spans 16 residues. V gave up 2 bases and J gave up 5 bases, with 18 bases separating them. From germline, CDR1 is SGDLS and CDR2 YYNGEE. CDR3 loop: CASSVSGHFAGDTQYF. The CDR3 DNA reads as TGTGCCAGCAGCGTTTCGGGACACTTCGCTGGAGATACGCAGTATTTT.

On this clone itself: At one boundary the junction diverges from the germline segment, which might be a read error. The chain is built from TRBV27 and TRBJ1-1, with a tentative D call TRBD1 (5 bases). The germline V gene encodes CDR1 MNHEY and CDR2 SMNVEV (reference sequence). The CDR3 extends over 13 amino acids. In nucleotides, the CDR3 is TGTGCCAGCAGTTTTCGGGGGAACGCTGAAGCTTTCTTT. Protein: CASSFRGNAEAFF.

The chain is built from TRBV5-4 and TRBJ2-7; 13 bases map to TRBD2. CDR3 length: 18 amino acids. The germline V gene encodes CDR1 SGHNT and CDR2 YYREEE (reference sequence). V dropped 4 bases and J dropped 2; count of bases not matched to a gene: 12. The DNA of the CDR3 is TGTGCCAGCAGCGACGGGACTAGCGGGATGGTAAGGGCCTACGAGCAGTACGTC. This encodes CASSDGTSGMVRAYEQYV.

This chain links TRBV6-4 with TRBJ2-1; TRBD2 agrees at 9 bases. The CDR3 runs 13 residues. The germline V gene has CDR1 MRHNA and CDR2 SNTAGT. The junction had 9 bases not matched to a gene; V was cut back by 3 bases and J by 15 bases. The CDR3 DNA follows: TGTGCCAGCAGTGAAACGGCGGGGGGGCGGCTGTTCTTC. Protein: CASSETAGGRLFF.